The T cell receptor (beta chain) described here comes from a study of response to subunit inactivated influenza vaccine. This clonotype has more than one count but fewer than ten. Antigen unknown. Study findings and constraints: A suggestion made by the authors is that each seasonal influenza vaccination recruits few new T cells.

TCRdb re-called the RT-PCR reads through MiXCR, storing one row per CDR3 protein. The table records about 700,000 distinct CDR3 sequences, about 14% of them present only once. The CDR3 length is 13 residues. Germline CDR1 reads LNHNV; CDR2 reads YYDKDF (reference sequence). Deletions cut 0 bases from V and 4 bases from J, with 7 bases between. The chain has TRBV15 and TRBJ2-7, with D uncertain. The receptor was isolated from a man aged 50 to 60 who received an inactivated influenza vaccine. The sequenced sample was PBMCs from blood, obtained less than 15 days before vaccination. The CDR3 region has the DNA TGTGCCACCAGCAGAGAATCCTCTTACGAGCAGTACTTC. Translating it yields CATSRESSYEQYF. Full variable domain (remainder filled in from reference TRBV15 and TRBJ2-7): DAMVIQNPRYQVTQFGKPVTLSCSQTLNHNVMYWYQQKSSQAPKLLFHYYDKDFNNEADTPDNFQSRRPNTSFCFLDIRSPGLGDTAMYLCATSRESSYEQYFGPGTRLTVT.